What follows are 16 T cell receptor beta chains derived from one specimen sequenced in a study of CXCR3-negative and CXCR3-positive naive CD8 T cells (dated by TCRdb to about 2019). TCRdb names NextSeq 550 as the instrument used. The Human TCR Profiling Kit (MiLaboratory) was used to make UMI-labeled 5' RACE TRB cDNA libraries. The reads, reprocessed by TCRdb, yield one row per CDR3 protein sequence and no DNA. The sample's clone listing holds about 6,000 distinct CDR3 sequences. The ten largest clones represent about 2% of the sample. The sequencing input was naive CXCR3- CD8+ T cells from blood. Interpreted using the paper, the cell subset or site label stands for: CD45RO-CCR7+CD27+CD95- naive CD8+ T cells lacking CXCR3 (TNR3-). The source is a human donor in good health. Some clones in this sample may be carry-over from other donors' samples.

This rearrangement joins TRBV5-6 to TRBJ2-7. The CDR3 totals 14 residues. CDR1 is SGHDT and CDR2 is YYEEEE in the germline V gene. The CDR3 loop reads CASSLDREILEQYF.

This clonotype is deemed medium-sized by its frequency. The V and J genes are TRBV27 and TRBJ2-1; TCRdb's D call of TRBD2 is untestable without DNA. CDR1 is MNHEY, CDR2 SMNVEV, per germline (reference sequence). This CDR3 region has 15 residues. The CDR3 loop reads CASSLIEGSYNEQFF.

In terms of frequency, this clonotype is medium-sized. This chain joins TRBV27 and TRBJ1-1. There are 13 residues in the CDR3. The V gene's germline CDR1 is MNHEY and CDR2 SMNVEV (reference sequence). CDR3 region: CASRLGMNTEAFF.

According to its frequency, this clonotype is medium-sized. The chain joins TRBV7-9 to TRBJ2-5; TCRdb's D call of TRBD1 is untestable without DNA. Per the germline V gene, CDR1 is SEHNR and CDR2 is FQNEAQ (reference sequence). The CDR3 covers 15 residues. CDR3 region: CASSRATGAQETQYF.

V and J are TRBV4-3 and TRBJ2-2. CDR1 is LGHNA, CDR2 YSLEER, per germline. The CDR3 extends over 15 amino acids. CDR3 protein: CASSQDPSNTGELFF.

The rearrangement uses TRBV6-2 or TRBV6-3 and TRBJ2-3. Germline V gene lookup returns CDR1 MNHEY and CDR2 SVGEGT. This CDR3 spans 13 amino acids. The CDR3 loop reads CASSYFTTDTQYF.

This clonotype is called medium-sized based on its frequency. V usage is TRBV29-1 and J usage is TRBJ2-2; as DNA is missing, the TRBD2 call by TCRdb cannot be tested. The CDR3 length is 15 residues. CDR1 and CDR2 from the germline V gene are SQVTM and ANQGSEA. Here the CDR3 reads CSVFLEGRVTGELFF.

This chain connects TRBV3-1 to TRBJ2-5; TCRdb's assignment of TRBD2 cannot be checked, as there is no DNA. The CDR3 spans 18 residues. Germline loops: CDR1 LGHDT, CDR2 YNNKEL (reference sequence). The CDR3 protein is CASSQEWRLASYQETQYF.

V usage is TRBV20-1 and J usage is TRBJ2-7. The CDR3 sequence is 13 residues long. Germline V gives CDR1 DFQATT, CDR2 SNEGSKA (reference sequence). The CDR3 loop is CSASFGDSYEQYF.

This clonotype ranks as medium-sized in terms of frequency. The chain employs TRBV29-1 and TRBJ2-5; TCRdb designates TRBD1, a call that cannot be tested without DNA. The germline V gene has CDR1 SQVTM and CDR2 ANQGSEA. The CDR3 is made up of 15 amino acids. CDR3 protein: CSVESPDREEETQYF.

The CDR3 protein is CSAPLPADNYGYTF. This chain uses TRBV29-1 with TRBJ1-2; TCRdb outputs TRBD1, but without DNA this stays unchecked. Looked up from germline, CDR1 is SQVTM and CDR2 is ANQGSEA. CDR3 length: 14 residues.

This chain links TRBV4-2 with TRBJ1-2; TCRdb's assignment of TRBD1 cannot be checked, as there is no DNA. Per the germline V gene, CDR1 is LGHNA and CDR2 is YNFKEQ. This CDR3 has 14 amino acids. This CDR3 reads CASQDRSTNYGYTF.

The V call is TRBV7-9, the J call TRBJ1-1. CDR1 and CDR2 from the germline V gene are SEHNR and FQNEAQ (reference sequence). This CDR3 is 14 amino acids long. CDR3: CASSSSLGNTEAFF.

Measured by frequency, this clonotype is medium-sized (0.01 to 0.1%). The V call is TRBV21-1, the J call TRBJ1-5; the D call from TCRdb, TRBD1, cannot be confirmed without DNA. TRBV21-1 is labeled a pseudogene. CDR3 size: 13 residues. The CDR3 loop is CARVTGINQPQHF.

The chain employs TRBV15 and TRBJ2-2. This CDR3 has 13 amino acids. Germline V gene data show CDR1 as LNHNV and CDR2 as YYDKDF (reference sequence). CDR3 protein: CATGVVSVGELFF.

Measured by frequency, this clonotype is medium-sized. The chain combines TRBV29-1 with TRBJ2-1; the D gene TCRdb calls, TRBD2, cannot be checked with no DNA. CDR3 size: 17 residues. Germline CDR1 and CDR2: SQVTM and ANQGSEA. The CDR3 sequence: CSVEGLAGGSSYNEQFF.